This TCR beta chain is drawn from a study of PD-L1 blockade in urothelial cancer. Study as a whole: About nine tenths of the roughly 30 patients comprised males who had bladder-origin urothelial cancer. The researchers analyzed blood 3 weeks (second dose) and 6 weeks after treatment start. Blood gave a median about 150,000 T cells.

V gave up 6 bases and J gave up 4 bases; unmatched junction bases: 11. In germline, CDR1 is MNHNS, CDR2 SASEGT. The length of the CDR3 is 15 residues. This clone appeared a single time. The repertoire was sequenced with immunoSEQ multiplex PCR; TCRdb's copy has only in-frame clones and lacks some. The repertoire holds about 100,000 clones, with over 75% as singletons. Sequenced here: PBMCs, sampled around atezolizumab (anti-PD-L1) treatment. The clonotype was recovered from a man aged 50-59 years with urothelial cancer. V and J are TRBV6-1 and TRBJ1-2; 7 bases line up with TRBD1. DNA for the CDR3: TGTGCCAGCAGAACAGGGGCGACGCTCCTCTATGGCTACACCTTC. This translates into CASRTGATLLYGYTF.